Listed below are T cell receptor beta chains from one sample, sequenced in a study of tumor and adjacent non-tumor tissue in lung cancer. TCRdb called the multiplex PCR reads again in MiXCR, with one record for every CDR3 protein. The table has about 80,000 distinct CDR3 sequences, under 70% seen once; the top ten hold roughly 13%. The sequencing sample was made of lung tumor tissue. The origin of the receptors is a woman aged 70-85 years with non-small cell lung cancer. CDR3s include the opening cysteine and the closing phenylalanine or tryptophan. The D gene is left open where the match is weak. For some rows the clone size is stated as once, few or many, or as a class when expanded; others skip it.

TRBV6-6,NA,NA,TRBJ1-5,CASTSDKGRLGNQPQHF,TGTGCCAGCACAAGTGACAAGGGGCGTTTGGGCAATCAGCCCCAACATTTT
TRBV6-5,NA,TRBD1,TRBJ1-3,CASSYSTGNAGNTIYF,TGTGCCAGCAGTTACTCGACAGGGAACGCTGGAAACACCATATATTTT
TRBV20-1,NA,NA,TRBJ1-2,CTGERGGGFTF,TGCACCGGAGAGCGCGGTGGCGGCTTCACCTTC
TRBV29-1,NA,TRBD2,TRBJ2-5,CSVQPGRAHEMQYF,TGCAGCGTCCAACCCGGGAGGGCCCATGAGATGCAGTACTTC
TRBV11-3,NA,TRBD2,TRBJ2-3,CASSPGTTGFADTQYF,TGTGCCAGCAGCCCAGGGACTACCGGGTTTGCAGATACGCAGTACTTT
TRBV29-1,NA,NA,TRBJ2-1,CSVEGAGKEQFF,TGCAGCGTTGAAGGGGCTGGGAAAGAGCAGTTCTTC
TRBV6-5,NA,NA,TRBJ2-7,CVSSYSGHRGREQYF,TGTGTCAGCAGTTACTCCGGGCACCGGGGCCGCGAGCAGTACTTC
TRBV29-1,NA,TRBD1,TRBJ1-4,CSAGQGGTNEKLFF,TGTAGCGCAGGACAGGGGGGGACTAATGAAAAACTGTTTTTT
TRBV20-1,NA,TRBD1,TRBJ2-3,CNATSGTGWTDTQYF,TGCAATGCTACCTCCGGGACAGGGTGGACAGATACGCAGTATTTT
TRBV20-1,NA,NA,TRBJ2-2,CSTRGGWQSATGELFF,TGCAGTACTAGGGGCGGTTGGCAGTCTGCCACCGGGGAGCTGTTTTTT
TRBV7-2,NA,NA,TRBJ2-7,CASSSYSAGEQYF,TGTGCCAGCAGCTCGTACAGTGCCGGCGAGCAGTACTTC
TRBV10-3,NA,NA,TRBJ2-4,CAISDRLEPLVAKNIQYF,TGTGCCATCAGTGACCGATTAGAGCCTCTGGTAGCCAAAAACATTCAGTATTTC
TRBV6-5,NA,NA,TRBJ2-1,CASSYSNTGGLFF,TGTGCCAGCAGTTACTCGAACACCGGCGGACTGTTCTTC
TRBV12-3/TRBV12-4,NA,TRBD2,TRBJ2-3,CASRTSGSTDRQYF,TGTGCCAGCAGGACTAGCGGGAGTACAGATAGGCAATATTTT
TRBV4-2,NA,TRBD2,TRBJ2-1,CVSSQNSGRTYNEQFF,TGTGTCAGTAGCCAAAATAGCGGGAGGACCTACAATGAGCAGTTCTTC
TRBV6-1,once,NA,TRBJ2-5,CASNEDRSETQYF,TGTGCCAGCAATGAAGACAGGTCCGAGACTCAGTACTTC